This T cell receptor beta chain was sequenced during a study of post-analysis software for immune sequencing data. Overall study findings and caveats: The five TRBV segments detected at higher frequency in patients than in controls included TRBV5-6, TRBV5-1 and TRBV20-1.

To note about this clonotype: The antigen is unknown.

Unique molecular identifiers were present in the TCR beta cDNA libraries. TCRdb itself ran the PCR reads through MiXCR, one entry per CDR3 protein. The sample has 400,000 to 500,000 distinct CDR3 sequences; 30% to 45% are singletons. This CDR3 spans 14 amino acids. J gave up 0 bases and V 6 bases, and 0 bases lay outside the gene matches. The V gene's germline CDR1 is MDHEN and CDR2 SYDVKM. The material sequenced was blood. The chain carries TRBV28 and TRBJ2-2, with 8 positions matching TRBD1. The TCR was taken from a girl aged 2 to 9 with multiple sclerosis. The CDR3 is CASRTGANTGELFF. The CDR3 region has the DNA TGTGCCAGCAGGACAGGGGCGAACACCGGGGAGCTGTTTTTT.